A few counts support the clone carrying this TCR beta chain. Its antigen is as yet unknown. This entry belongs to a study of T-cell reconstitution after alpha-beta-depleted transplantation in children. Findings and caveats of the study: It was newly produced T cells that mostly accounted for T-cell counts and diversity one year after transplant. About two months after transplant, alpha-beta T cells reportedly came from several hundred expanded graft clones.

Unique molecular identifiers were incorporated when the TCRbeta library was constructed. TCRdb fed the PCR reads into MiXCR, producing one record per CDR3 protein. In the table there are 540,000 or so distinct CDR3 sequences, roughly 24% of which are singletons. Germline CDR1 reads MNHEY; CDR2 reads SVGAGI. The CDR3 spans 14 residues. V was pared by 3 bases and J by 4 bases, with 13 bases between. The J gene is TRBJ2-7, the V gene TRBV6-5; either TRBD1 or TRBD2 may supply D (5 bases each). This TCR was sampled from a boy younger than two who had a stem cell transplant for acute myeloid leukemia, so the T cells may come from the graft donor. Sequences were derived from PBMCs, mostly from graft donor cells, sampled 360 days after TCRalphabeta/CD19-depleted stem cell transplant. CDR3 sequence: CASSYGDGAYEQYF. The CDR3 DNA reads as TGTGCCAGCAGTTATGGGGACGGAGCATACGAGCAGTACTTC.